The next 26 T cell receptor beta chains were all read from a single sample in a study of cytomegalovirus exposure and HLA in healthy donors. A multiplex PCR was run with 60 Vbeta primers and 13 Jbeta primers. Profiling relied on immunoSEQ multiplex PCR, and the TCRdb table lists in-frame clones only, not all of them. Among 85,000 to 130,000 clones, around 80% were seen once, and the ten largest hold around 5.8%. Sequencing input: PBMCs. The origin of the receptors is a woman aged 50 to 60 in good health and CMV-seropositive.

The V call is TRBV5-1, the J call TRBJ2-1; 8 bases line up with TRBD2. The V gene end was trimmed by 3 bases and the J gene end by 0 bases; junction bases not matched to a gene: 5. The CDR3 is made up of 16 amino acids. Germline assignment: CDR1 SGHRS and CDR2 YFSETQ. CDR3 DNA: TGCGCCAGCAGCTATAGCGGGGATAGCTCCTACAATGAGCAGTTCTTC. Protein sequence: CASSYSGDSSYNEQFF.

The V gene is TRBV30, the J gene TRBJ2-3, with 8 positions matching TRBD1. From germline, CDR1 is GTSNPN and CDR2 SVGIG (reference sequence). CDR3 length: 14 residues. In DNA form, the CDR3 reads TGTGCTTCCCGGGACAGGCAAAGCACAGATACGCAGTATTTT. As protein: CASRDRQSTDTQYF.

A single count supports this clone. V is TRBV19 and J is TRBJ1-5, with D possibly matching TRBD1 (6 bases). Germline V gene lookup returns CDR1 LNHDA and CDR2 SQIVND (reference sequence). Trimming took 5 bases from V and 3 from J, leaving 14 bases between them. The CDR3 is made up of 15 amino acids. This CDR3 is CASSRTAVHNQPQHF. The CDR3 DNA sequence: TGTGCCAGTAGTCGGACAGCGGTCCACAATCAGCCCCAGCATTTT.

V and J are TRBV30 and TRBJ1-2, with 9 bases that match TRBD1. J lost 0 bases, V lost 8 bases, and 4 bases had no gene match. The CDR3 extends over 13 amino acids. Looked up from germline, CDR1 is GTSNPN and CDR2 is SVGIG (reference sequence). This chain's CDR3 is CARDREANYGYTF. The CDR3 nucleotides are TGTGCCCGGGACAGGGAGGCTAACTATGGCTACACCTTC. Using reference TRBV30 and TRBJ1-2 for the parts outside the CDR3, the full variable domain is SQTIHQWPATLVQPVGSPLSLECTVEGTSNPNLYWYRQAAGRGLQLLFYSVGIGQISSEVPQNLSASRPQDRQFILSSKKLLLSDSGFYLCARDREANYGYTFGSGTRLTVV.

The chain couples TRBV28 to TRBJ1-1; D remains ambiguous. V was pared by 6 bases and J by 0 bases, with 11 bases between. The germline gives CDR1 MDHEN, CDR2 SYDVKM. This CDR3 comprises 14 residues. The DNA of the CDR3 is TGTGCCAGCAGGCCAACAGTCATGAACACTGAAGCTTTCTTT. Protein: CASRPTVMNTEAFF.

This clone was counted between two and nine times. V gene TRBV4-1 combines with J gene TRBJ2-1, with 7 bases fitting TRBD2. This CDR3 is 16 amino acids long. From germline, CDR1 is MGHRA and CDR2 YSYEKL. The V and J ends lost 4 bases and 2 bases, in that order; junction bases with no gene match: 8. CDR3 coding DNA: TGCGCCAGCAGCCGCCTGCGAGCGGGGACCTACAATGAGCAGTTCTTC. Translating it yields CASSRLRAGTYNEQFF.

This clone was counted a single time. This chain connects TRBV6-1 to TRBJ2-1; TRBD2 agrees at 7 bases. V dropped 7 bases and J dropped 0; count of bases not matched to a gene: 6. The CDR3 sequence is 15 residues long. In germline, CDR1 is MNHNS, CDR2 SASEGT. The DNA of the CDR3 is TGTGCCAGCACCATCGGCGGGGGCTCCTACAATGAGCAGTTCTTC. It encodes CASTIGGGSYNEQFF.

This clone was counted between two and nine times. This chain connects TRBV6-1 to TRBJ1-5; D gene ambiguous. This CDR3 spans 18 amino acids. Deletions cut 6 bases from V and 3 bases from J, with 24 bases between. Germline lookup yields CDR1 MNHNS and CDR2 SASEGT. Here the CDR3 DNA reads TGTGCCAGCAGCGAATTACTCTTGACGATAGCCCCCAATCAGCCCCAGCATTTT. It specifies CASSELLLTIAPNQPQHF.

V usage is TRBV28 and J usage is TRBJ2-1; no definite D call. Germline CDR1 is MDHEN and CDR2 is SYDVKM. Trimming pared 2 bases from V and 10 bases from J, leaving 6 bases between. This CDR3 is built from 11 residues. The CDR3 sequence is CASSLNREQFF. As DNA, the CDR3 is TGTGCCAGCAGTTTAAATCGGGAGCAGTTCTTC.

This sequence joins TRBV7-8 and TRBJ2-7; maybe TRBD1 (6 bases). V was shortened by 5 bases and J by 2 bases, with 16 bases between the two germline ends. CDR3 length equals 15 residues. The germline V gene has CDR1 SGHVS and CDR2 FQNEAQ. Here the CDR3 reads CASSLLTTGPYEQYF. As DNA, the CDR3 is TGTGCCAGCAGCCTTCTAACGACAGGCCCCTACGAGCAGTACTTC.

The chain joins TRBV5-1 to TRBJ2-6, with D maybe TRBD2 (5 bases). V was trimmed by 2 bases and J by 2 bases, leaving 8 bases between them. Germline V gene data show CDR1 as SGHRS and CDR2 as YFSETQ. This CDR3 is built from 15 residues. CDR3 coding DNA: TGCGCCAGCAGCTTTTCCGGGGCTGGGGCCAACGTCCTGACTTTC. Translation gives CASSFSGAGANVLTF.

The chain combines TRBV28 with TRBJ1-5, with no clear D. Deletions cut 6 bases from V and 2 bases from J, with 14 bases between. This CDR3 has 15 amino acids. CDR1 is MDHEN and CDR2 is SYDVKM in the germline V gene. CDR3 loop: CASRSRRTGNQPQHF. CDR3 DNA: TGTGCCAGCAGATCCAGGCGTACAGGCAATCAGCCCCAGCATTTT.

The chain joins TRBV29-1 to TRBJ1-1, with a tentative D call TRBD1 (6 bases). The CDR3 loop spans 12 amino acids. The V gene lost 4 bases and the J gene lost 1 base, with 7 bases spanning the gap. Germline V gene sequence: CDR1 SQVTM, CDR2 ANQGSEA. The CDR3 DNA follows: TGCAGCGTTGGGACAGCGAACACTGAAGCTTTCTTT. This translates into CSVGTANTEAFF.

CDR3 in amino acids: CASSWQGSGYTF. CDR3 DNA sequence: TGTGCCAGCAGCTGGCAAGGGAGTGGCTACACCTTC. The chain recombines TRBV11-1 with TRBJ1-2, with D hard to call. Trimming shortened V by 4 bases and J by 7 bases, and 10 bases separated the two germline ends. Germline V gene sequence: CDR1 SGHAT, CDR2 FQDESV (reference sequence). The CDR3 loop spans 12 amino acids. The variable domain in full, completed from reference TRBV11-1 and TRBJ1-2, reads EAEVAQSPRYKITEKSQAVAFWCDPISGHATLYWYRQILGQGPELLVQFQDESVVDDSQLPKDRFSAERLKGVDSTLKIQPAELGDSAMYLCASSWQGSGYTFGSGTRLTVV.

V gene TRBV4-2 combines with J gene TRBJ2-3, with 9 positions matching TRBD2. Trimming took 0 bases from V and 4 from J; bases not matched to a gene: 11. Per the germline V gene, CDR1 is LGHNA and CDR2 is YNFKEQ. The CDR3 sequence is 18 residues long. This CDR3 is CASSQDRAGGPIADTQYF. As DNA, the CDR3 is TGTGCCAGCAGCCAAGATCGCGCGGGGGGGCCAATTGCAGATACGCAGTATTTT.

This chain joins TRBV28 and TRBJ1-6; 9 bases agree with TRBD1. Germline-derived CDR1 and CDR2 are MDHEN and SYDVKM. V dropped 5 bases and J dropped 9; count of bases not matched to a gene: 5. The CDR3 extends over 14 amino acids. The CDR3 is CASSPGQGGSPLHF. The DNA for the CDR3 is TGTGCCAGCAGTCCGGGACAGGGAGGTTCACCCCTCCACTTT. The whole variable domain, remainder taken from reference TRBV28 and TRBJ1-6, is DVKVTQSSRYLVKRTGEKVFLECVQDMDHENMFWYRQDPGLGLRLIYFSYDVKMKEKGDIPEGYSVSREKKERFSLILESASTNQTSMYLCASSPGQGGSPLHFGNGTRLTVT.

The chain links TRBV7-9 to TRBJ1-1; D uncertain. Between the trimmed V and J ends, which lost 0 bases and 8 bases, there was a span of 13 bases. The CDR3 has 14 amino acids. Germline V gene lookup returns CDR1 SEHNR and CDR2 FQNEAQ (reference sequence). CDR3 bases: TGTGCCAGCAGCTTAGCGTACCCCACCGGGGAAGCTTTCTTT. It codes for CASSLAYPTGEAFF.

The rearrangement uses TRBV30 and TRBJ1-5; 12 nucleotides line up with TRBD1. This CDR3 is built from 13 residues. Germline CDR1 and CDR2: GTSNPN and SVGIG (reference sequence). With 7 bases clipped from V and 6 bases from J, the junction kept 4 bases outside the gene matches. In DNA form, the CDR3 reads TGTGCCTCGGGGACAGGGGGCGTTCAGCCCCAGCATTTT. Encoded protein: CASGTGGVQPQHF. Variable domain in full (rest from reference TRBV30 and TRBJ1-5): SQTIHQWPATLVQPVGSPLSLECTVEGTSNPNLYWYRQAAGRGLQLLFYSVGIGQISSEVPQNLSASRPQDRQFILSSKKLLLSDSGFYLCASGTGGVQPQHFGDGTRLSIL.

The chain combines TRBV18 with TRBJ2-6, with D uncertain. There are 18 residues in the CDR3. Germline CDR1 KGHSH, CDR2 LQKENI. Trimming took 1 base from V and 0 from J, leaving 13 bases between them. Written as DNA, the CDR3 is TGTGCCAGCTCACCACTCACCGCTGTGAGCTCTGGGGCCAACGTCCTGACTTTC. Translation: CASSPLTAVSSGANVLTF.

CDR3 region: CASSLGGLAGGLSDTQYF. DNA for the CDR3: TGCGCCAGCAGCTTGGGCGGACTAGCGGGGGGGCTGTCAGATACGCAGTATTTT. The rearrangement links TRBV5-1 to TRBJ2-3; TRBD2 agrees at 15 bases. V gave up 0 bases and J gave up 4 bases; unmatched junction bases: 6. Germline V gene data show CDR1 as SGHRS and CDR2 as YFSETQ. This CDR3 is built from 18 residues.

This sequence joins TRBV7-8 and TRBJ1-5; 9 nucleotides agree with TRBD1. Looked up from germline, CDR1 is SGHVS and CDR2 is FQNEAQ. This CDR3 contains 19 residues. J gave up 5 bases and V 4 bases, and 18 bases lay outside the gene matches. CDR3 protein: CASSSAINWDRVPDQPQHF. The CDR3 DNA reads TGTGCCAGCAGCTCGGCGATAAACTGGGACAGGGTTCCAGATCAGCCCCAGCATTTT.

CDR3 sequence (DNA): TGCGCCAGCAGCTTGGGATCCACCGACAGGACCTCTGGAAACACCATATATTTT. Translated, it gives CASSLGSTDRTSGNTIYF. This chain uses TRBV5-1 with TRBJ1-3, with D perhaps matching TRBD1 (6 bases). Germline V CDR1 and CDR2: SGHRS, YFSETQ. Trimming took off 0 bases at V and 0 bases at J, with 16 bases between the two ends. The CDR3 length is 18 residues.

This chain links TRBV18 with TRBJ2-6; D is possibly TRBD2 (5 bases). Germline loops: CDR1 KGHSH, CDR2 LQKENI. V lost 3 bases and J 0 bases, leaving 24 bases between the germline ends. This CDR3 has 21 residues. The CDR3 sequence is CASSPQRPGLHKISGANVLTF. In nucleotides, the CDR3 is TGTGCCAGCTCACCGCAAAGACCTGGACTCCACAAAATCTCTGGGGCCAACGTCCTGACTTTC.

This clone was seen a handful of times. This chain uses TRBV7-9 with TRBJ2-7; the D is unclear. This CDR3 has 13 residues. Germline V gene lookup returns CDR1 SEHNR and CDR2 FQNEAQ (reference sequence). V lost 1 base, J lost 0 bases, and 4 bases lay in between. CDR3 bases: TGTGCCAGCAGCTTAGGGGCCTCCTACGAGCAGTACTTC. This encodes CASSLGASYEQYF.

The rearrangement uses TRBV4-3 and TRBJ2-3, with TRBD2 matching over 11 bases. CDR3 size: 15 residues. With V trimmed by 6 bases and J by 0 bases, 2 bases remained unmatched. Germline values: CDR1 LGHNA, CDR2 YSLEER. The CDR3 spells CASSRTSGSTDTQYF. CDR3 in DNA: TGCGCCAGCAGTCGGACTAGCGGGAGCACAGATACGCAGTATTTT.

The table lists this clone with a few counts. The chain carries TRBV28 and TRBJ1-2; D possibly corresponds to TRBD1 (6 bases). The germline V gene encodes CDR1 MDHEN and CDR2 SYDVKM. V lost 3 bases and J lost 3, with 14 bases in between. This CDR3 is built from 15 residues. The CDR3 coding sequence is TGTGCCAGCAGTTTCAAGGACAGAATTCACTATGGCTACACCTTC. Translated: CASSFKDRIHYGYTF.